This T cell receptor (beta chain) was identified during a study of long-term antiretroviral therapy in people with HIV. Run at survey level, the immunoSEQ assay was version v3.0. TCRdb keeps only in-frame clones here, not all; method: immunoSEQ multiplex PCR. This sample has about 22,000 clones, with around 80% found just once. CDR3 size: 13 residues. CDR1 is SGHNT, CDR2 YYREEE, per germline (reference sequence). Unmatched junction bases numbered 9, after V lost 6 bases and J lost 8 bases. The chain uses TRBV5-4 and TRBJ1-2; 8 bases fit TRBD1. This sample comprised unsorted PBMCs, obtained 4.1 years after starting antiretroviral therapy. The sequence was obtained from a woman aged 40 to 50 with HIV. The CDR3 loop is CASNPTGENGYTF. DNA of the CDR3: TGTGCCAGCAACCCGACAGGGGAAAACGGCTACACCTTC. Full variable domain (remainder filled in from reference TRBV5-4 and TRBJ1-2): ETGVTQSPTHLIKTRGQQVTLRCSSQSGHNTVSWYQQALGQGPQFIFQYYREEENGRGNFPPRFSGLQFPNYSSELNVNALELDDSALYLCASNPTGENGYTFGSGTRLTVV.